The 30 T cell receptor beta chains in this list originate from one sample, sequenced in a study of cytomegalovirus exposure and HLA in healthy donors. Clones were sequenced by immunoSEQ multiplex PCR, and TCRdb holds only the in-frame ones, with some missing. The repertoire holds fewer than 130,000 clones, with roughly 90% as singletons. What was sequenced was PBMCs. Receptor source: a woman in her twenties or thirties in good health and CMV-seropositive.

The gene calls are TRBV5-1 and TRBJ2-7; 9 bases align to TRBD2. With 4 bases clipped from V and 4 bases from J, the junction kept 6 bases outside the gene matches. CDR1 SGHRS and CDR2 YFSETQ come from the germline V gene. This CDR3 is built from 14 residues. In DNA, the CDR3 is TGCGCCAGCAGCCCCTCGGGACTAGCATACGAGCAGTACTTC. Its protein product is CASSPSGLAYEQYF.

The V call is TRBV9, the J call TRBJ2-6, with 7 bases aligning to TRBD1. Losses at the gene ends were 0 bases for V and 1 base for J; bases not matched to a gene: 4. The CDR3 contains 17 residues. The germline gives CDR1 SGDLS, CDR2 YYNGEE. CDR3 nucleotides: TGTGCCAGCAGCGTAGATCCCAGGGGGTCTGGGGCCAACGTCCTGACTTTC. This codes for CASSVDPRGSGANVLTF.

The chain links TRBV7-2 to TRBJ2-3; 7 bases align to TRBD2. CDR3 length: 18 residues. With 0 bases clipped from V and 4 bases from J, the junction kept 13 bases outside the gene matches. CDR1 is SGHTA, CDR2 FQGNSA, per germline. The CDR3 DNA follows: TGTGCCAGCAGCTTAGCGCTCTGGCTAGCGGATAGCGCAGATACGCAGTATTTT. This encodes CASSLALWLADSADTQYF. The full variable domain, its missing parts supplied by reference TRBV7-2 and TRBJ2-3, is GAGVSQSPSNKVTEKGKDVELRCDPISGHTALYWYRQSLGQGLEFLIYFQGNSAPDKSGLPSDRFSAERTGGSVSTLTIQRTQQEDSAVYLCASSLALWLADSADTQYFGPGTRLTVL.

V gene TRBV2 combines with J gene TRBJ2-1; no definite D call. CDR1 is SNHLY and CDR2 is FYNNEI in the germline V gene. V was pared by 6 bases and J by 2 bases, with 8 bases between. The length of the CDR3 is 13 residues. CDR3 sequence (DNA): TGTGCCAGCAGGCTCCGGGCCTACAATGAGCAGTTCTTC. Its translation: CASRLRAYNEQFF.

The J gene is TRBJ2-5, the V gene TRBV10-3; 11 positions match TRBD1. This CDR3 contains 15 residues. J lost 5 bases, V lost 3 bases, and 5 bases had no gene match. Germline CDR1 and CDR2: ENHRY and SYGVKD. CDR3 sequence (DNA): TGTGCCATCAGTGATGGAGGGACAGGGGGGGAGACCCAGTACTTC. It yields the protein CAISDGGTGGETQYF.

V usage is TRBV27 and J usage is TRBJ2-1; 15 positions match TRBD2. The CDR3 consists of 21 residues. The ends lost 7 bases at V and 3 bases at J; junction bases unmatched: 19. Germline V gene sequence: CDR1 MNHEY, CDR2 SMNVEV (reference sequence). The CDR3 DNA follows: TGTGCCAGCATCCCTCGGGGGACTAGCGGGGGGACCCGTCTGAGCTACAATGAGCAGTTCTTC. It translates to CASIPRGTSGGTRLSYNEQFF.

The CDR3 DNA is TGTGCCAGCAGCTTGGATGGGGGGACTAACTATGGCTACACCTTC. Its protein is CASSLDGGTNYGYTF. The genes are TRBV5-5 and TRBJ1-2; D perhaps matches TRBD1 (5 bases). Germline V lookup: CDR1 SGHKS, CDR2 YYEKEE (reference sequence). Trimming took off 0 bases at V and 0 bases at J, with 9 bases between the two ends. The CDR3 is 15 amino acids.

The CDR3 loop reads CASSYRGSSSYNEQFF. In DNA, the CDR3 is TGTGCCAGCAGTTATAGGGGAAGCAGCTCCTACAATGAGCAGTTCTTC. This chain joins TRBV6-6 and TRBJ2-1; D is perhaps TRBD1 (5 bases). Germline CDR1 MNHNY, CDR2 SVGAGI (reference sequence). The CDR3 extends over 16 amino acids. Between the trimmed V and J ends, which lost 3 bases and 0 bases, there was a span of 12 bases.

This CDR3 is CASSLGLAGSSYNEQFF. CDR3 nucleotide sequence: TGTGCCAGCAGCTTAGGACTAGCGGGCAGCTCCTACAATGAGCAGTTCTTC. The V gene is TRBV7-6, the J gene TRBJ2-1; the match to TRBD2 covers 10 bases. The length of the CDR3 is 17 residues. Germline V CDR1 and CDR2: SGHVS, FNYEAQ. The V and J ends lost 1 base and 0 bases, in that order; junction bases with no gene match: 3. Based on the CDR3 plus reference TRBV7-6 and TRBJ2-1, the full variable domain is GAGVSQSPRYKVTKRGQDVALRCDPISGHVSLYWYRQALGQGPEFLTYFNYEAQQDKSGLPNDRFSAERPEGSISTLTIQRTEQRDSAMYRCASSLGLAGSSYNEQFFGPGTRLTVL.

The V gene is TRBV6-1, the J gene TRBJ2-5; 9 positions agree with TRBD2. The V gene's germline CDR1 is MNHNS and CDR2 SASEGT. The CDR3 length is 17 residues. The V and J ends lost 3 bases and 4 bases, in that order; junction bases with no gene match: 12. The CDR3 region has the DNA TGTGCCAGCAGTGATAGGCTAGCGGGATTCATTCGAGAGACCCAGTACTTC. It is translated as CASSDRLAGFIRETQYF.

This clone was seen a single time. The genes are TRBV6-1 and TRBJ1-4; D is uncertain. CDR1 and CDR2 (germline): MNHNS, SASEGT. Trimming removed 4 bases from V and 7 bases from J, with 16 bases in between. This CDR3 is 15 amino acids long. In DNA form, the CDR3 reads TGTGCCAGCAGTGCCACCGGGAGAAGCAGTGAAAAACTGTTTTTT. Protein: CASSATGRSSEKLFF.

This chain joins TRBV14 and TRBJ1-2; 7 nucleotides align to TRBD1. CDR3 length equals 12 residues. Losses at the gene ends were 5 bases for V and 6 bases for J; bases not matched to a gene: 3. Germline CDR1 is SGHDN and CDR2 is FVKESK. The CDR3 DNA sequence: TGTGCCAGCAGCAACAGGGGTAATGGCTACACCTTC. It translates to CASSNRGNGYTF.

The rearrangement links TRBV4-3 to TRBJ2-1; 11 nucleotides agree with TRBD2. The junction had 6 bases not matched to a gene; V was cut back by 0 bases and J by 5 bases. CDR3 size: 17 residues. Germline V gene data show CDR1 as LGHNA and CDR2 as YSLEER. The CDR3: CASSQELAGVSHNEQFF. CDR3 nucleotides: TGCGCCAGCAGCCAAGAACTAGCGGGAGTGTCCCACAATGAGCAGTTCTTC.

The chain carries TRBV28 and TRBJ2-1, with D tentatively TRBD1 (6 bases). V dropped 2 bases and J dropped 4 bases, with 15 bases sitting between them. The CDR3 runs 16 residues. Germline V gene lookup returns CDR1 MDHEN and CDR2 SYDVKM. The CDR3 nucleotides read TGTGCCAGCAGTTTAAGGTTGGACAGCCGATACAATGAGCAGTTCTTC. As protein: CASSLRLDSRYNEQFF.

The chain has TRBV6-5 and TRBJ2-7; 7 bases align to TRBD1. J was trimmed by 3 bases and V by 7 bases; bases with no gene match: 6. CDR3 length: 13 residues. The germline V gene has CDR1 MNHEY and CDR2 SVGAGI. The CDR3, as DNA: TGTGCCAGCACCCGACAGGGAAGCTACGAGCAGTACTTC. The encoded protein is CASTRQGSYEQYF.

The sample holds a few counts of this clone. The chain couples TRBV19 to TRBJ1-5; TRBD1 matches 7 bases. From germline, CDR1 is LNHDA and CDR2 SQIVND (reference sequence). V lost 5 bases to trimming and J lost 5 bases; unmatched junction nucleotides: 9. CDR3 length: 15 amino acids. CDR3 DNA: TGTGCCAGTAGTCTACAGGGGTTGGCCTATCAGCCCCAGCATTTT. Translation gives CASSLQGLAYQPQHF.

This sequence joins TRBV30 and TRBJ2-2; D is possibly TRBD2 (6 bases). The V gene lost 5 bases and the J gene lost 6 bases, with 19 bases spanning the gap. Per germline, CDR1 GTSNPN and CDR2 SVGIG (reference sequence). The CDR3 length is 15 residues. The CDR3 DNA sequence: TGTGCCTGGGTTAGCGGCGGACGAACGTCCGGGGAGCTGTTTTTT. Encoded protein: CAWVSGGRTSGELFF. Combining the CDR3 with reference TRBV30 and TRBJ2-2 gives the whole variable domain SQTIHQWPATLVQPVGSPLSLECTVEGTSNPNLYWYRQAAGRGLQLLFYSVGIGQISSEVPQNLSASRPQDRQFILSSKKLLLSDSGFYLCAWVSGGRTSGELFFGEGSRLTVL.

CDR3 sequence reads: CASSSGQGFNEQFF. CDR3 in DNA: TGTGCCAGCAGCTCGGGACAGGGTTTCAATGAGCAGTTCTTC. The chain uses TRBV11-3 and TRBJ2-1; 9 nucleotides agree with TRBD1. CDR3 size: 14 residues. J was trimmed by 6 bases and V by 4 bases; bases with no gene match: 4. CDR1 SGHNT and CDR2 YENEEA come from the germline V gene.

This chain links TRBV11-2 with TRBJ2-7; D remains ambiguous. In germline, CDR1 is SGHAT, CDR2 FQNNGV. V lost 0 bases, J lost 0 bases, and 9 bases lay in between. There are 15 residues in the CDR3. The CDR3, as DNA: TGTGCCAGCAGCTTAGATCTTTACAGCTCCTACGAGCAGTACTTC. Translated, it gives CASSLDLYSSYEQYF. Complete variable domain (other parts from reference TRBV11-2 and TRBJ2-7): EAGVAQSPRYKIIEKRQSVAFWCNPISGHATLYWYQQILGQGPKLLIQFQNNGVVDDSQLPKDRFSAERLKGVDSTLKIQPAKLEDSAVYLCASSLDLYSSYEQYFGPGTRLTVT.

This chain uses TRBV2 with TRBJ2-7, with 7 bases lining up with TRBD1. The V segment lost 6 bases and the J segment 2 bases; nucleotides outside the gene matches: 7. The CDR3 length is 14 residues. Germline V gives CDR1 SNHLY, CDR2 FYNNEI. DNA of the CDR3: TGTGCCAGCAGGGGGGACAGTGCAACCTACGAGCAGTACTTC. Translated: CASRGDSATYEQYF.

CDR3 sequence: CASSGVYTGELFF. CDR3 DNA: TGTGCCAGCAGCGGGGTGTACACCGGGGAGCTGTTTTTT. The chain links TRBV27 to TRBJ2-2; TRBD2 is a possible D gene (5 bases). The CDR3 has 13 residues. Germline V CDR1 and CDR2: MNHEY, SMNVEV (reference sequence). Trimming removed 6 bases from V and 3 bases from J, with 8 bases in between.

This sequence joins TRBV19 and TRBJ2-1, with D possibly matching TRBD1 (5 bases). The CDR3 length is 14 residues. V was pared by 3 bases and J by 7 bases, with 13 bases between. Germline loops: CDR1 LNHDA, CDR2 SQIVND (reference sequence). Here the CDR3 DNA reads TGTGCCAGTAGTATGCGTTCAGGGTGGAATGAGCAGTTCTTC. This gives the protein CASSMRSGWNEQFF.

V gene TRBV6-6 combines with J gene TRBJ2-7, with D possibly being TRBD1 (5 bases). Germline loops: CDR1 MNHNY, CDR2 SVGAGI (reference sequence). Trimming stripped 2 bases from V and 2 bases from J, with 10 bases between. The length of the CDR3 is 14 residues. In nucleotides, the CDR3 is TGTGCCAGCAGTTACGACGACAGCGCCTACGAGCAGTACTTC. Its protein product is CASSYDDSAYEQYF.

The chain links TRBV11-2 to TRBJ2-5; TRBD1 aligns across 9 bases. Trimming at V came to 3 bases and at J to 2 bases, leaving 1 base not matched to a gene. CDR1 SGHAT and CDR2 FQNNGV come from the germline V gene. The CDR3 is made up of 14 amino acids. CDR3 in amino acids: CASSLGQGQETQYF. The CDR3 nucleotides read TGTGCCAGCAGCTTGGGACAGGGACAAGAGACCCAGTACTTC.

This clone was seen just once. The CDR3 protein is CASSLGLTTPDEQFF. The CDR3 nucleotides read TGTGCCAGCAGCCTAGGCCTAACCACCCCCGATGAGCAGTTCTTC. This chain uses TRBV7-3 with TRBJ2-1; D ambiguous. The CDR3 has 15 amino acids. V dropped 5 bases and J dropped 8 bases, with 19 bases sitting between them. CDR1 and CDR2 (germline): SGHTA, FQGTGA.

The chain is built from TRBV7-2 and TRBJ2-7, with TRBD2 as a possible D gene (6 bases). Germline loops: CDR1 SGHTA, CDR2 FQGNSA. The CDR3 is 15 amino acids. The ends were cut back, 5 bases at V and 2 bases at J, with 16 bases in the middle. Written as DNA, the CDR3 is TGTGCCAGCAGCCCCTCGGGACTTCCAACCTACGAGCAGTACTTC. Translation: CASSPSGLPTYEQYF.

This chain uses TRBV4-1 with TRBJ1-6; D is perhaps TRBD1 (6 bases). From germline, CDR1 is MGHRA and CDR2 YSYEKL. The CDR3 is made up of 17 amino acids. V lost 1 base and J 9 bases, leaving 19 bases between the germline ends. CDR3 bases: TGCGCCAGCAGCCAAGGACAGGCCTTCTACCTTGGTTCACCCCTCCACTTT. Residues: CASSQGQAFYLGSPLHF.

This sequence joins TRBV7-5 and TRBJ2-4; TRBD2, the D gene given by the table, was not confirmed from the DNA. TRBV7-5 is termed a pseudogene. The CDR3 totals 19 residues. This CDR3 is CVRSPPGTSGSLAKNIQYF. In nucleotides, the CDR3 is TGTGTCAGAAGTCCTCCCGGGACTAGCGGGAGTCTAGCCAAAAACATTCAGTACTTC.

This chain connects TRBV4-2 to TRBJ2-2; tentatively, D is TRBD2 (5 bases). Germline V gene lookup returns CDR1 LGHNA and CDR2 YNFKEQ. This CDR3 has 16 amino acids. Deletions cut 3 bases from V and 0 bases from J, with 11 bases between. CDR3: CASSHGVGANTGELFF. In DNA form, the CDR3 reads TGTGCCAGCAGCCACGGGGTTGGCGCGAACACCGGGGAGCTGTTTTTT.

On this clone: Lacking the conserved final phenylalanine or tryptophan, this CDR3 likely reflects a read error. It is unclear where the CDR3 begins or ends on the DNA, so no DNA is shown, and the CDR3 is as TCRdb lists it. The chain employs TRBV2 and TRBJ1-1. With termini counted, the CDR3 has 9 amino acids. Per germline, CDR1 SNHLY and CDR2 FYNNEI. The CDR3 spells CANLLSTPP.